This T cell receptor (beta chain) was identified in a study of shared clonotypes between healthy human individuals. Study context: The composition of the donors was a couple of women and a few men aged 18 to 49. Three CD4 naive, three CD4 memory, two CD8 naive and one CD8 memory plate were used per donor. Study conclusions and caveats: Incomplete sequencing of sorted subsets was indicated by rarefaction despite large depth.

Comments on this clone: What it binds is unknown. At one end the junction does not follow the germline gene, possibly because of a read error.

TCRdb's copy holds only in-frame clones and misses some; the assay was immunoSEQ multiplex PCR. Of fewer than 1.4 million clones in the sample, around 78% were seen once. This CDR3 comprises 16 residues. The V gene's germline CDR1 is SGHTA and CDR2 FQGNSA. The material sequenced was memory CD4+ T cells from PBMCs. As to subset: CD45RA-negative fraction. The sequence was obtained from a man aged 18 to 29 in good health. Some clones in this sample may be carry-over from other donors' samples. The chain combines TRBV7-2 with TRBJ2-7; 7 bases match TRBD2. CDR3 nucleotide sequence: TGTGCCAGCAGCCTAGCCGGGCCGGGGGGAGCCTACGAGCAGTACTTC. It translates to CASSLAGPGGAYEQYF. The whole variable domain, remainder taken from reference TRBV7-2 and TRBJ2-7, is GAGVSQSPSNKVTEKGKDVELRCDPISGHTALYWYRQSLGQGLEFLIYFQGNSAPDKSGLPSDRFSAERTGGSVSTLTIQRTQQEDSAVYLCASSLAGPGGAYEQYFGPGTRLTVT.